The T cell receptor (beta chain) under discussion was sequenced for a study of cytomegalovirus exposure and HLA in healthy donors (dated by TCRdb to about 2017). With regard to the full study: An earlier analysis of some 600 of the donors reported about 280 Gb of sequence data and 117 million unique TCR beta sequences obtained from about 200 million T cells. Every repertoire in the discovery cohort had been generated on one and the same sequencing platform. A later analysis re-examined previously published TCR beta repertoires from over 500 donors and added high-resolution HLA genotyping to investigate patterns of TCR occurrence. Several DR-DQ haplotypes were treated as single units for association and clustering because of strong linkage in the cohort. To predict cytomegalovirus infection status, the study brought together high-throughput TCR immunosequencing, statistical association of individual TCRs with disease status, and machine learning. The number of donors typed differed by locus, with 629-630 for A, B, C, DRB1 and DQB1, roughly 520 for DQA1, 600 to 610 for DPA1, and around 460 for DPB1. A later genetic analysis used genome-wide SNP genotypes for about 65% of the 666 donors, treating that subset as a discovery cohort. Along with the roughly 670-subject first cohort, a separate validation cohort of about 110 different subjects was used. HLA typing covered class I and class II loci at four-digit resolution. Of the roughly 410 genotyped donors, more than 75% were placed in the genetic ancestry cluster associated with self-reported Caucasian donors. An earlier analysis of fewer than 750 of the donors used high-throughput TCR beta sequencing to judge whether each TCR beta V gene segment behaved as functional or pseudogenic. Donor age, sex, ethnicity and CMV serostatus were collected together with the repertoire data. The study was designed to test whether signatures of past pathogen exposure could be identified by cataloging public T cell receptors. An early release covering roughly 600 HLA-typed donors comprised about 290 gigabases of sequencing data and around 80 million unique TCR sequences. Among 398 genotyped donors of the cohort, an average of about 220,000 unique TCR beta nucleotide sequences was sequenced per donor, of which about 20% were non-productive. Rather than using new phenotypic data, the later analysis identified candidate immune exposures from TCR beta sequences and from how often those sequences occurred across donors. The study used immunosequencing to profile the T cell repertoires of several hundred subjects and linked those repertoires to cytomegalovirus serostatus. Overall study results and their limits: For the cohort, immune exposure information was limited to CMV serostatus. At a false discovery rate of 0.05, a later analysis linked 16,951 TCR beta sequences to specific HLA alleles. Because the 87-base-pair reads could not distinguish some IMGT-functional V segments, including TRBV6-2 and TRBV6-3, those segments were excluded. A later genetic analysis reported fewer N-insertions in productive TCRs among donors in an Asian-associated ancestry cluster than the approximately 670-donor mean. Assigning TCR associations to individual alleles was difficult when HLA alleles, especially DR and DQ, strongly co-occurred. Most TCR sequences were seen in very few donors, while some public TCRs were found in many individuals. A further reported finding was that TCR beta sequences accurately predicted the HLA-A and HLA-B alleles for most subjects in the first cohort. A later analysis reported that several top co-occurrence clusters appeared linked to parvovirus B19, influenza, CMV and Epstein-Barr virus. The classifier was reported to diagnose cytomegalovirus status with high specificity and sensitivity in both the original and validation cohorts. The study listed 164 TCR beta chains as associated with cytomegalovirus. In this cohort, only TCR beta chains were sequenced, and detectable features were limited by the absence of alpha or paired-chain data. A later genetic analysis associated a missense DCLRE1C variant with V-gene and J-gene trimming of TCR beta chains, and an independent cohort replicated the association. It was suggested by the authors that the approach could potentially be generalized to other disease states and immunological phenotypes. In vitro tests confirmed that a few of the cytomegalovirus-associated TCR beta chains recognize cytomegalovirus antigens. A later analysis found that TCR association rates varied across HLA loci, with DRB1 alleles showing the most associated TCRs and HLA-C alleles the fewest. Because HLA typing was missing for some donors at each locus, association tests included only the typed subset. A cluster of highly shared sequence variants was judged likely to represent a technical artifact of the sequencing pipeline. Correlated functional status among segregating V segments might be attributable to linkage disequilibrium, but an unknown experimental factor could not be ruled out. Over 15 rarely observed V segments, including chromosome 9 orphons, were excluded from the earlier analysis of just under 600 of the donors because counts were too low. In an earlier analysis of around 500 of the donors, most TCR beta V segments appeared in productive rearrangements about 87% or about 30% of the time, broadly matching IMGT annotations. Most CMV-associated TCR beta chains appeared to be HLA-restricted in a later analysis, and the HLA associations seemed to be driven largely by CMV exposure. In a later analysis, HLA-associated TCR beta chains showed more clonal expansion and lower generation probabilities than non-associated chains that were equally common. Sequencing depth was assumed to be roughly uniform across donors in the presence/absence analyses, though that assumption may not hold.

Sequences SGDLS (CDR1) and YYNGEE (CDR2) are obtained from the germline V gene. From its cysteine to its phenylalanine, the CDR3 spans 15 amino acids. Only the CDR3 region is kept as DNA, spanning 45 bases read in frame from base 1. V lost 4 bases and J lost 6 bases, and the count of bases not matched to a germline gene is 7. The library was obtained by the immunoSEQ multiplex PCR assay. For the multiplex PCR, a mixture combining 60 forward primers for TCR Vbeta segments and 13 reverse primers for TCR Jbeta segments was used. A multiplex PCR assay on genomic DNA amplified the CDR3 region of rearranged TCR beta genes. The amplified TCR beta libraries were sequenced on the Illumina HiSeq System as 87-base-pair reads. As for the authors' bioinformatics: Across the roughly 600 repertoires, a later analysis counted roughly 77 million unique TCR beta chains, roughly 11 million of which were shared by at least two donors. A nearest-neighbor algorithm error-corrected the raw reads and collapsed the reads into unique sequences, merging closely related sequences to remove PCR and sequencing errors. V, D and J gene segments were assigned by aligning CDR3 sequences to IMGT reference sequences. Each retained sequence needed at least a six-nucleotide match to both a V gene segment and a J gene segment. A rearrangement counted as productive if the CDR3 had no stop codons and remained in frame with V and J, and every other rearrangement counted as non-productive. CDR3 was defined by IMGT convention, running from the second conserved V-encoded cysteine to the conserved J-encoded phenylalanine. Sequences without an unambiguous match to a single V gene segment were excluded from the earlier analysis of 500 to 700 of the donors. An earlier analysis of roughly 590 of the donors called V segments functional above 56.7% productive rearrangements and segregating when the between-donor standard deviation exceeded 5%. A statistical classification framework was developed to diagnose cytomegalovirus status using the catalog of TCR beta chain sequences. A later analysis assigned V and J genes by comparing TCR nucleotide sequences with IMGT/GENE-DB human TR gene sequences. Using the TCRdist pipeline, a later analysis assigned CDR3 sequences along with most-parsimonious VDJ recombination scenarios. A later analysis defined each TCR beta chain by its CDR3 amino acid sequence plus V-gene family, and excluded reads lacking a unique V-gene family. To address suspected cross-contamination and a sequencing artifact, a later analysis removed approximately 590 highly shared, low-generation-probability nucleotide sequences. A later analysis calculated a clonal expansion index for each public chain from normalized within-repertoire ranks of inferred template counts. Generation probabilities in a later analysis came from a VDJ recombination model fitted to out-of-frame rearrangements, and those results were checked against IGoR. In a later analysis, hypergeometric tests were used to score TCR-TCR, TCR-HLA and TCR-CMV co-occurrence, with a repertoire-size bias correction applied to TCR pairs. False discovery rates were estimated in a later analysis by permuting HLA or CMV assignments 20 times. In a later analysis, co-occurring TCRs were grouped using DBSCAN, and TCRdist sequence similarity was added for clustering within HLA-allele-positive subsets. Repertoires with fewer than 30,000 or more than 120,000 public chains were left out of co-occurrence clustering, as were about five repertoires with anomalous nucleotide sharing. Imported from immuneACCESS, the table was reduced by TCRdb to in-frame sequences with V and J called. These copies leave out some clones; in studies compared against another copy, an unresolved V gene accounts for under half, and the cause of the remainder is not known. The DNA was the basis for D and trimming; V, J and clone size are from that table. The sample yields more than 90,000 clones; roughly 85% were counted once. The top ten clonotypes cover 22% of the sample.

The cohort comprised 710 or so healthy bone marrow donors. Cohort members were all nominally healthy when sampled, although unrecorded immune exposures were likely present. The donor was CMV seropositive and was included in the group of 300 or so seropositive cohort members. Every donor gave a peripheral blood sample, and the peripheral blood mononuclear cells from that sample were used for TCR beta sequencing. The Qiagen DNeasy Blood Extraction Kit was used to extract genomic DNA from the blood cell samples. With regard to this clone: Its antigen remains undetermined. No base-level quality is on record; no much larger clone is a single base apart.

This receptor chain uses TRBV9 and TRBJ2-1; 10 middle bases align to TRBD2. The receptor was isolated from a man aged 25-45 years in good health and CMV-seropositive. The sequencing input was PBMCs. The DNA sequence is given as TGTGCCAGCAGCCTTACTAGCGGGAAGGGCAATGAGCAGTTCTTC. Its translation is CASSLTSGKGNEQFF.